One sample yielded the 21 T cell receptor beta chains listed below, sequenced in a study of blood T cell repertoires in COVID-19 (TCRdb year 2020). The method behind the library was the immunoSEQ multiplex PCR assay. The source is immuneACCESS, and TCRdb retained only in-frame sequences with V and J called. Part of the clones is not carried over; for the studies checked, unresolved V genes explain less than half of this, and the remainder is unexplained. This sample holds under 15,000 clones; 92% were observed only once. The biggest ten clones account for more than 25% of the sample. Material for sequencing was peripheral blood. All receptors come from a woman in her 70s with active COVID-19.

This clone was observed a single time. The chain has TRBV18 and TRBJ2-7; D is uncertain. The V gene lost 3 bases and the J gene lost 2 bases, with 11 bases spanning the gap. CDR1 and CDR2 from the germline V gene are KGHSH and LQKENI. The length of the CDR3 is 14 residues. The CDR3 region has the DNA TGTGCCAGCTCACCCGCCGTAGTCCCCTACGAGCAGTACTTC. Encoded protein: CASSPAVVPYEQYF.

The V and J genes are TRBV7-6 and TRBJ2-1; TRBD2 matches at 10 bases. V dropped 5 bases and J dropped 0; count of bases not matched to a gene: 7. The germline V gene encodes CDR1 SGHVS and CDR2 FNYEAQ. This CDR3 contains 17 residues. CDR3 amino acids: CASSLRTSGASYNEQFF. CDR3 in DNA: TGTGCCAGCAGCCTGCGGACTAGCGGAGCCTCCTACAATGAGCAGTTCTTC.

CDR3 protein: CASSPPPNGNTIYF. DNA for the CDR3: TGTGCCAGCTCACCACCCCCTAATGGAAACACCATATATTTT. The chain carries TRBV18 and TRBJ1-3; D not certain. There are 14 residues in the CDR3. Trimming took 0 bases from V and 3 from J, leaving 6 bases between them. Looked up from germline, CDR1 is KGHSH and CDR2 is LQKENI.

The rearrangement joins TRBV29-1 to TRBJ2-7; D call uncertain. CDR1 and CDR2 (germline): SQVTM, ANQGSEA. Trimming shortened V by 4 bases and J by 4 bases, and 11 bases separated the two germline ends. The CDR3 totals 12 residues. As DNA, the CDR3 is TGCAGCGTTGGCAGGCCCGAATACGAGCAGTACTTC. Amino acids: CSVGRPEYEQYF.

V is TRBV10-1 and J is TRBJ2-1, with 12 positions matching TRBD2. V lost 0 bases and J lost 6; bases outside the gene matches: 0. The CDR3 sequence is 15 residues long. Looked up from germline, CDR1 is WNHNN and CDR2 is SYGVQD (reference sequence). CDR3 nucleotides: TGCGCCAGCAGTGAGTCACTAGCGGGAGGCAATGAGCAGTTCTTC. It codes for CASSESLAGGNEQFF.

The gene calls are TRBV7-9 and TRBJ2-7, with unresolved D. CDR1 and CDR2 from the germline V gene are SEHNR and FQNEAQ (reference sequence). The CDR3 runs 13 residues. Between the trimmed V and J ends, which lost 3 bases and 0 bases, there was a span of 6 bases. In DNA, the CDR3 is TGTGCCAGCAGCTTTGACTTCTCCTACGAGCAGTACTTC. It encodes CASSFDFSYEQYF.

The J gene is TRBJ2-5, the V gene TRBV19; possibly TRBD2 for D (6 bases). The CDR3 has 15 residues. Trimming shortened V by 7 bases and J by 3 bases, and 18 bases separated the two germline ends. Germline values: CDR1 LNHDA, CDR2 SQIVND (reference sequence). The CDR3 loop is CASTPGGRRKETQYF. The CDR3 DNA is TGTGCCAGTACCCCCGGGGGTCGAAGGAAAGAGACCCAGTACTTC.

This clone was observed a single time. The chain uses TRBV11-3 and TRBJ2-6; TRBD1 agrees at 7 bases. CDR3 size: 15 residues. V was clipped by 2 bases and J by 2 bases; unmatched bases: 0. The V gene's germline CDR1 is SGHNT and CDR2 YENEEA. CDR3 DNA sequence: TGTGCCAGCAGCTTAACAGGGGCTGGGGCCAACGTCCTGACTTTC. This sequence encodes CASSLTGAGANVLTF.

The CDR3 is CASSLDSTYGYTF. CDR3 coding DNA: TGCGCCAGCAGCTTGGACAGCACCTATGGCTACACCTTC. The genes are TRBV5-1 and TRBJ1-2; no clear D gene. The germline V gene encodes CDR1 SGHRS and CDR2 YFSETQ. The CDR3 is made up of 13 amino acids. Trimming removed 0 bases at V and 4 bases at J, with 7 bases between.

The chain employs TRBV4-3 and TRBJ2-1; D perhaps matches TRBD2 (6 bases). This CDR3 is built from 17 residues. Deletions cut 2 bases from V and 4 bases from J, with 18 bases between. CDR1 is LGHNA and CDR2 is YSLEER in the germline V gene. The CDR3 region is CASSQHYSGGVYNEQFF. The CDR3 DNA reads TGCGCCAGCAGCCAACATTATAGCGGAGGGGTGTACAATGAGCAGTTCTTC.

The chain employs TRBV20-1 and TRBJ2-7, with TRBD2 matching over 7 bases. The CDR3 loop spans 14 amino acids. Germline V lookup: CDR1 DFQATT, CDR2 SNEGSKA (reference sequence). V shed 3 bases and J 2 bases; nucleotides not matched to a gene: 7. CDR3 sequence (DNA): TGCAGTGCTAGTGGGGCTAGCGGCACCTACGAGCAGTACTTC. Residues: CSASGASGTYEQYF.

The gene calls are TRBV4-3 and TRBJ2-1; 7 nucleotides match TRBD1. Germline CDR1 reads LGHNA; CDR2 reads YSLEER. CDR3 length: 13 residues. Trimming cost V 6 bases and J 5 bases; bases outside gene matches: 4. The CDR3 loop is CASRGTANNEQFF. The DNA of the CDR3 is TGCGCCAGCAGAGGGACAGCGAACAATGAGCAGTTCTTC.

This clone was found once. The CDR3 coding sequence is TGTGCCATCAGTGAGAGTTTGGACAGGAATCAGCCCCAGCATTTT. Protein product: CAISESLDRNQPQHF. The chain is built from TRBV10-3 and TRBJ1-5; TRBD1 agrees at 7 bases. Germline CDR1 is ENHRY and CDR2 is SYGVKD. This CDR3 has 15 residues. Trimming took 2 bases from V and 4 from J; bases not matched to a gene: 5.

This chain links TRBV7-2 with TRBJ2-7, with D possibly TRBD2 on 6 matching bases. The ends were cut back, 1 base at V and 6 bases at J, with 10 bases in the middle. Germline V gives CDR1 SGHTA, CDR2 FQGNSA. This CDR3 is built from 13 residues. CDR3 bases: TGTGCCAGCAGCTTAGAGACTAGTGGCGAGCAGTACTTC. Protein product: CASSLETSGEQYF.

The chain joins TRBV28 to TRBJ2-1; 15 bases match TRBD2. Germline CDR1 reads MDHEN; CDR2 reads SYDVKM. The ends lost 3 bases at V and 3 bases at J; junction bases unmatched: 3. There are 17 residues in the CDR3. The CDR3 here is CASSFRTSGRGYNEQFF. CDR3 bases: TGTGCCAGCAGTTTTCGGACTAGCGGGAGGGGCTACAATGAGCAGTTCTTC. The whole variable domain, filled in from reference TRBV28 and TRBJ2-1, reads DVKVTQSSRYLVKRTGEKVFLECVQDMDHENMFWYRQDPGLGLRLIYFSYDVKMKEKGDIPEGYSVSREKKERFSLILESASTNQTSMYLCASSFRTSGRGYNEQFFGPGTRLTVL.

CDR3 loop: CASSLEHSYNEKLFF. For the CDR3, the DNA is TGCGCCAGCAGCTTGGAGCACAGCTATAATGAAAAACTGTTTTTT. The V call is TRBV5-1, the J call TRBJ1-4; D is undetermined. The CDR3 length is 15 residues. With 0 bases removed from V and 4 bases from J, the gap between germline ends came to 10 bases. Looked up from germline, CDR1 is SGHRS and CDR2 is YFSETQ.

CDR3 protein: CASSLISPGSYEQYF. CDR3 nucleotides: TGTGCCAGCAGCCTAATCTCGCCAGGGTCCTACGAGCAGTACTTC. The chain joins TRBV28 to TRBJ2-7, with D maybe TRBD1 (5 bases). Trimming left V 6 bases short and J 1 base short, with 16 bases between. Germline V gene data show CDR1 as MDHEN and CDR2 as SYDVKM. The CDR3 contains 15 residues.

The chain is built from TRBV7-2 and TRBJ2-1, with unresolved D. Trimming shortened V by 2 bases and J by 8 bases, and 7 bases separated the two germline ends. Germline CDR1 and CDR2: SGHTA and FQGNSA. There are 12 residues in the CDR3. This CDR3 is CASSLFEDEQFF. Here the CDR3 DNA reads TGTGCCAGCAGCTTATTTGAGGATGAGCAGTTCTTC.

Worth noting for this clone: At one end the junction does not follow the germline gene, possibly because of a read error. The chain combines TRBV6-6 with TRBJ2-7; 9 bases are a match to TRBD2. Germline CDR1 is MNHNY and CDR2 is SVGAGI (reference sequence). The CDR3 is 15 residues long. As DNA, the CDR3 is TGTGCCAGCACTTACGCTAGCGGGGAAAACTACGAGCAGTACTTC. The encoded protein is CASTYASGENYEQYF.

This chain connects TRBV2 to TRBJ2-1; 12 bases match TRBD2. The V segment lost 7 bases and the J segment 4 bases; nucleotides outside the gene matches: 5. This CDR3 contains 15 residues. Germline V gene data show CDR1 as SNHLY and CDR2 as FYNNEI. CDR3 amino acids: CASKRTSGRYNEQFF. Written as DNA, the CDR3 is TGTGCCAGCAAACGAACTAGCGGGAGGTACAATGAGCAGTTCTTC.

CDR3 DNA sequence: TGTGCCAGCAGTTTTTCCAGGGGTCACACAGATACGCAGTATTTT. Translation gives CASSFSRGHTDTQYF. This sequence joins TRBV28 and TRBJ2-3; a weak D match, TRBD1 (6 bases). The CDR3 loop spans 15 amino acids. CDR1 MDHEN and CDR2 SYDVKM come from the germline V gene. V was clipped by 3 bases and J by 2 bases, with 12 bases between them.